The 30 T cell receptor beta chains presented below share a single source sample, sequenced in a study of identical twins (dated by TCRdb to 2016 to 2017). The library was produced with 5' RACE. This sample was sequenced with an Illumina HiSeq 2000. TCRdb cleaned the public reads at Q25 with fastp, built clones with MiXCR and kept in-frame beta chains. Rows are combined by CDR3 protein, so each entry shows the most common genes and DNA. This sample has around 250,000 distinct CDR3 sequences in its table, and over 5% of those were observed once. Jointly, the top ten make up about 14% of the sample. These same records also appear under a second study, on T cells expressing NK-cell markers.

Sequenced sample: CD8+ T cells sorted from blood. Receptors were obtained from a woman between 18 and 29 years old in good health.

In its sample, this clonotype was seen a few times. The rearrangement uses TRBV29-1 and TRBJ2-6; tentatively, D is TRBD1 or TRBD2 (5 bases each). The V and J ends lost 6 bases and 4 bases respectively, with 19 bases between them. The CDR3 is made up of 16 amino acids. Germline values: CDR1 SQVTM, CDR2 ANQGSEA. For the CDR3, the DNA is TGCAGCGTGACTACGGGGCACTCAGGAGGGGCCAACGTCCTGACTTTC. Translated, it gives CSVTTGHSGGANVLTF.

At least ten counts were recorded for this clonotype. This chain uses TRBV6-1 with TRBJ2-5; D possibly uses TRBD1 or TRBD2 (6 bases each). Per germline, CDR1 MNHNS and CDR2 SASEGT. Trimming removed 5 bases at V and 1 base at J, with 11 bases between. CDR3 length: 14 residues. The CDR3 region has the DNA TGTGCCAGCAGTCAAGGGGGGAGCCAAGAGACCCAGTACTTC. Protein: CASSQGGSQETQYF.

This sequence joins TRBV3-1 and TRBJ1-1; D not resolved. The CDR3 spans 16 residues. V lost 0 bases and J lost 0, with 11 bases in between. Germline assignment: CDR1 LGHDT and CDR2 YNNKEL (reference sequence). DNA for the CDR3: TGTGCCAGCAGCCAAGATCGGATCAGATTGAACACTGAAGCTTTCTTT. Protein product: CASSQDRIRLNTEAFF.

This clonotype was seen at least ten times. This rearrangement joins TRBV29-1 to TRBJ2-1; D is unclear. Germline CDR1 and CDR2: SQVTM and ANQGSEA. The CDR3 sequence is 14 residues long. Trimming took off 6 bases at V and 0 bases at J, with 12 bases between the two ends. The CDR3 nucleotides are TGCAGCGTGTTGGCTAGAAGCTCCTACAATGAGCAGTTCTTC. Protein product: CSVLARSSYNEQFF.

This clonotype showed up just a few times. The V gene is TRBV6-1, the J gene TRBJ2-1; tentative D call: TRBD2 (6 bases). V was trimmed by 5 bases and J by 6 bases, leaving 11 bases between them. CDR3 length: 13 amino acids. The germline CDR1 and CDR2 sequences are MNHNS and SASEGT. CDR3 region: CASSQSGGNEQFF. For the CDR3, the DNA is TGTGCCAGCAGTCAATCCGGGGGCAATGAGCAGTTCTTC.

This clonotype was observed at least ten times. The chain has TRBV20-1 and TRBJ2-5; TRBD2 agrees at 11 bases. The ends lost 6 bases at V and 4 bases at J; junction bases unmatched: 13. The CDR3 is made up of 16 amino acids. Germline V CDR1 and CDR2: DFQATT, SNEGSKA (reference sequence). CDR3 sequence reads: CSAPILAGEGRETQYF. The DNA for the CDR3 is TGCAGTGCCCCTATACTAGCGGGAGAAGGAAGAGAGACCCAGTACTTC.

There are a few counts of this clonotype. The rearrangement links TRBV12-3 or TRBV12-4 to TRBJ2-7, with 8 bases lining up with TRBD2. The length of the CDR3 is 15 residues. J lost 5 bases, V lost 5 bases, and 11 bases had no gene match. This CDR3 is CASSPPGLVLNEQYF. The CDR3 DNA is TGTGCCAGCAGTCCCCCGGGACTAGTCCTAAACGAGCAGTACTTC.

This clonotype came up a few times. CDR3 sequence (DNA): TGCGCCAGCAGCTTGGAGTTGGGACTATCGGATACGCAGTATTTT. Amino acids: CASSLELGLSDTQYF. The chain joins TRBV5-1 to TRBJ2-3; 7 bases map to TRBD2. CDR1 SGHRS and CDR2 YFSETQ come from the germline V gene. After removal of 0 bases from V and 6 bases from J, the junction contained 7 bases not matched to a gene. This CDR3 spans 15 amino acids. The variable domain in full, completed from reference TRBV5-1 and TRBJ2-3, reads KAGVTQTPRYLIKTRGQQVTLSCSPISGHRSVSWYQQTPGQGLQFLFEYFSETQRNKGNFPGRFSGRQFSNSRSEMNVSTLELGDSALYLCASSLELGLSDTQYFGPGTRLTVL.

The table lists this clonotype with many counts. The chain combines TRBV7-6 with TRBJ2-1, with TRBD2 identical over 8 bases. Germline V CDR1 and CDR2: SGHVS, FNYEAQ. The CDR3 has 15 residues. Trimming at V came to 3 bases and at J to 2 bases, leaving 3 bases not matched to a gene. The CDR3 reads CASSLGGGTYNEQFF. The CDR3 nucleotides are TGTGCCAGCAGCTTGGGCGGGGGGACCTACAATGAGCAGTTCTTC.

This clonotype has ten or more counts. The chain combines TRBV14 with TRBJ1-6, with D possibly TRBD1 on 5 matching bases. This CDR3 region has 16 residues. The V end lost 4 bases, the J end lost 2 bases, and 12 bases lay between the germline ends. Germline V gene sequence: CDR1 SGHDN, CDR2 FVKESK. For the CDR3, the DNA is TGTGCCAGCAGCCGAGGGGTTGCGGCCTATAATTCACCCCTCCACTTT. Encoded protein: CASSRGVAAYNSPLHF. Together with reference TRBV14 and TRBJ1-6, the CDR3 gives the full variable domain: EAGVTQFPSHSVIEKGQTVTLRCDPISGHDNLYWYRRVMGKEIKFLLHFVKESKQDESGMPNNRFLAERTGGTYSTLKVQPAELEDSGVYFCASSRGVAAYNSPLHFGNGTRLTVT.

This clonotype was observed a few times. This CDR3 reads CASSVRDGRSVTEAFF. The DNA for the CDR3 is TGCGCCAGCAGCGTCCGGGACGGGAGGTCGGTCACTGAAGCTTTCTTT. This chain joins TRBV4-3 and TRBJ1-1; tentatively, D is TRBD1 (5 bases). V gave up 5 bases and J gave up 4 bases, with 20 bases separating them. Germline V lookup: CDR1 LGHNA, CDR2 YSLEER. The CDR3 has 16 amino acids.

This clonotype was counted only a few times. The gene calls are TRBV7-2 and TRBJ2-2; 14 bases are a match to TRBD2. CDR1 is SGHTA and CDR2 is FQGNSA in the germline V gene. There are 15 residues in the CDR3. V shed 5 bases, J shed 8 bases, and the junction held 4 bases outside the gene matches. The CDR3 bases are TGTGCCAGCAGCCTGACTAGCGGGGGGGTTGGGGAGCTGTTTTTT. It encodes CASSLTSGGVGELFF. The full variable domain, completed using reference TRBV7-2 and TRBJ2-2, is GAGVSQSPSNKVTEKGKDVELRCDPISGHTALYWYRQSLGQGLEFLIYFQGNSAPDKSGLPSDRFSAERTGGSVSTLTIQRTQQEDSAVYLCASSLTSGGVGELFFGEGSRLTVL.

This clonotype appeared many times. The rearrangement joins TRBV20-1 to TRBJ2-1; possible D gene TRBD2, 6 bases. The CDR3 is made up of 15 amino acids. Germline V gives CDR1 DFQATT, CDR2 SNEGSKA (reference sequence). V shed 1 base and J shed 0 bases, with 10 bases lying between them. CDR3 in amino acids: CSARAGGSSYNEQFF. For the CDR3, the DNA is TGCAGTGCTAGAGCCGGGGGTAGCTCCTACAATGAGCAGTTCTTC.

In its sample, this clonotype was seen a few times. The V gene is TRBV5-1, the J gene TRBJ2-1; D tentatively reads TRBD1 or TRBD2 (5 bases each). In germline, CDR1 is SGHRS, CDR2 YFSETQ. Between the trimmed V and J ends, which lost 2 bases and 5 bases, there was a span of 11 bases. The CDR3 has 14 amino acids. CDR3 DNA: TGCGCCAGCAGCTTCCGGGGCCCTGACAATGAGCAGTTCTTC. It codes for CASSFRGPDNEQFF.

In this sample, this clonotype turned up a few times. The chain joins TRBV20-1 to TRBJ2-1; a weak D match, TRBD2 (7 bases). Trimming left V 3 bases short and J 7 bases short, with 19 bases between. The CDR3 covers 15 residues. The germline V gene has CDR1 DFQATT and CDR2 SNEGSKA (reference sequence). The CDR3 here is CSASKGGREMNEQFF. CDR3 nucleotide sequence: TGCAGTGCTAGTAAGGGGGGGCGGGAAATGAATGAGCAGTTCTTC.

The CDR3: CASRRPGGNYEQYF. The DNA for the CDR3 is TGTGCCAGCAGAAGACCGGGGGGGAACTACGAGCAGTACTTC. The rearrangement links TRBV11-2 to TRBJ2-7; 8 positions match TRBD2. This CDR3 region has 14 residues. The trim removed 6 bases at V and 3 bases at J, leaving 7 bases unmatched. Per germline, CDR1 SGHAT and CDR2 FQNNGV.

This clonotype was observed at least ten times. The J gene is TRBJ1-2, the V gene TRBV5-1; D gene uncertain. The CDR3 loop spans 15 amino acids. Germline-derived CDR1 and CDR2 are SGHRS and YFSETQ. The V gene lost 1 base and the J gene lost 1 base, with 11 bases spanning the gap. The CDR3 nucleotides are TGCGCCAGCAGCTTGTACGGGCGAGATAACTATGGCTACACCTTC. Its protein is CASSLYGRDNYGYTF.

Many counts were recorded for this clonotype. V is TRBV29-1 and J is TRBJ2-5; 9 nucleotides align to TRBD1. V lost 4 bases and J lost 7; bases outside the gene matches: 7. Germline CDR1 is SQVTM and CDR2 is ANQGSEA. The CDR3 runs to 13 residues. The CDR3 loop reads CSVVQQGALTQYF. The CDR3 region has the DNA TGCAGCGTTGTCCAACAGGGGGCATTGACCCAGTACTTC.

The chain employs TRBV29-1 and TRBJ2-3; 8 bases agree with TRBD1. CDR3 size: 15 residues. Trimming cost V 2 bases and J 0 bases; bases outside gene matches: 4. Germline CDR1 and CDR2: SQVTM and ANQGSEA. The chain's CDR3 is CSVERDRFSTDTQYF. The CDR3 DNA reads as TGCAGCGTTGAACGGGACAGGTTTAGCACAGATACGCAGTATTTT.

This chain uses TRBV27 with TRBJ2-1, with a tentative D call TRBD1 (6 bases). The CDR3 totals 12 residues. Germline lookup yields CDR1 MNHEY and CDR2 SMNVEV (reference sequence). V gave up 9 bases and J gave up 9 bases, with 15 bases separating them. The CDR3 loop is CASWDLGGEQFF. In DNA form, the CDR3 reads TGTGCCAGTTGGGATTTAGGGGGTGAGCAGTTCTTC.

There are a few counts of this clonotype. The chain has TRBV24-1 and TRBJ2-1; 10 bases agree with TRBD2. The CDR3 spans 16 residues. Germline values: CDR1 KGHDR, CDR2 SFDVKD. Unmatched junction bases numbered 12, after V lost 5 bases and J lost 9 bases. The CDR3 protein is CATSASLAGVSGEQFF. In nucleotides, the CDR3 is TGTGCCACCAGTGCCAGCCTAGCGGGAGTTAGTGGTGAGCAGTTCTTC.

This clonotype has a handful of counts. The chain has TRBV12-3 or TRBV12-4 and TRBJ1-6; D remains ambiguous. This CDR3 has 14 amino acids. The ends were cut back, 6 bases at V and 11 bases at J, with 17 bases in the middle. The CDR3 DNA reads TGTGCCAGCAGCCCGGAGGCCCCAACTGCACCCCTCCACTTT. Its protein product is CASSPEAPTAPLHF.

This clonotype was picked up a small number of times. The genes are TRBV3-1 and TRBJ1-2; D is possibly TRBD1 (5 bases). Germline CDR1 and CDR2: LGHDT and YNNKEL (reference sequence). The length of the CDR3 is 16 residues. Trimming took off 0 bases at V and 3 bases at J, with 14 bases between the two ends. For the CDR3, the DNA is TGTGCCAGCAGCCAAGAAATGAGGAGGGGTGACTATGGCTACACCTTC. It yields the protein CASSQEMRRGDYGYTF. Based on the CDR3 plus reference TRBV3-1 and TRBJ1-2, the full variable domain is DTAVSQTPKYLVTQMGNDKSIKCEQNLGHDTMYWYKQDSKKFLKIMFSYNNKELIINETVPNRFSPKSPDKAHLNLHINSLELGDSAVYFCASSQEMRRGDYGYTFGSGTRLTVV.

The gene calls are TRBV7-9 and TRBJ2-1; D remains unclear. Germline V CDR1 and CDR2: SEHNR, FQNEAQ (reference sequence). V lost 4 bases to trimming and J lost 12 bases, with 19 bases between them. The CDR3 sequence is 14 residues long. This CDR3 is CASSSEDRKVAQFF. The CDR3 region has the DNA TGTGCCAGCAGCTCTGAAGACCGAAAAGTTGCGCAGTTCTTC. The whole variable domain, remainder taken from reference TRBV7-9 and TRBJ2-1, is DTGVSQNPRHKITKRGQNVTFRCDPISEHNRLYWYRQTLGQGPEFLTYFQNEAQLEKSRLLSDRFSAERPKGSFSTLEIQRTEQGDSAMYLCASSSEDRKVAQFFGPGTRLTVL.

This clonotype was observed at least ten times. The chain joins TRBV6-6 to TRBJ2-1; the D gene is possibly TRBD2 (5 bases). This CDR3 contains 13 residues. Trimming removed 7 bases at V and 4 bases at J, with 11 bases between. Per the germline V gene, CDR1 is MNHNY and CDR2 is SVGAGI (reference sequence). This CDR3 is CASTPTGYNEQFF. The CDR3 nucleotides read TGTGCCAGCACCCCAACGGGGTACAATGAGCAGTTCTTC.

The chain recombines TRBV12-3 or TRBV12-4 with TRBJ1-4; D is unresolved. V was clipped by 7 bases and J by 3 bases, with 12 bases between them. This CDR3 has 14 residues. This chain's CDR3 is CASTPGLSNEKLFF. In DNA form, the CDR3 reads TGTGCCAGCACCCCCGGGTTATCTAATGAAAAACTGTTTTTT.

This clonotype has more than one count but fewer than ten. The chain recombines TRBV20-1 with TRBJ1-4; D remains ambiguous. Germline V gives CDR1 DFQATT, CDR2 SNEGSKA (reference sequence). The CDR3 consists of 13 residues. V dropped 5 bases and J dropped 1 base, with 8 bases sitting between them. The CDR3 DNA is TGCAGTGCTCCGGCGGAAACTAATGAAAAACTGTTTTTT. This translates into CSAPAETNEKLFF.

V and J are TRBV5-1 and TRBJ2-7, with 8 bases lining up with TRBD1. CDR3 length equals 15 residues. V gave up 4 bases and J gave up 2 bases; unmatched junction bases: 8. Germline CDR1 and CDR2: SGHRS and YFSETQ. CDR3 sequence reads: CASSPRDRTAYEQYF. DNA for the CDR3: TGCGCCAGCAGCCCCCGGGACAGGACGGCCTACGAGCAGTACTTC.

This clonotype was seen repeatedly, ten times or more. The V gene is TRBV7-9, the J gene TRBJ2-1, with a tentative D call TRBD1 (5 bases). The CDR3 totals 12 residues. The germline V gene has CDR1 SEHNR and CDR2 FQNEAQ (reference sequence). Trimming shortened V by 7 bases and J by 7 bases, and 11 bases separated the two germline ends. This chain's CDR3 is CASTPSGNEQFF. The CDR3 DNA reads TGTGCCAGCACCCCCTCAGGGAATGAGCAGTTCTTC.

This clonotype was counted between two and nine times. The chain recombines TRBV7-6 with TRBJ2-7; D is perhaps TRBD1 (5 bases). The CDR3 consists of 14 residues. Germline CDR1 SGHVS, CDR2 FNYEAQ. V gave up 3 bases and J gave up 2 bases, with 11 bases separating them. For the CDR3, the DNA is TGTGCCAGCAGCTTTTGGGCAGGGACCTACGAGCAGTACTTC. Protein: CASSFWAGTYEQYF. Filled out from reference TRBV7-6 and TRBJ2-7, the complete variable domain reads GAGVSQSPRYKVTKRGQDVALRCDPISGHVSLYWYRQALGQGPEFLTYFNYEAQQDKSGLPNDRFSAERPEGSISTLTIQRTEQRDSAMYRCASSFWAGTYEQYFGPGTRLTVT.